The rows below give T cell receptor beta chains drawn from one sample of a study of response to subunit inactivated influenza vaccine. MiXCR, applied by TCRdb to the RT-PCR reads, yields one record per CDR3 protein. The data hold around 570,000 distinct CDR3 sequences, with about 10% observed a single time. The same sample was also studied in work on T cells expressing NK-cell markers.

Sequencing used PBMCs from blood, obtained on the day of vaccination. The origin of the receptors is a man aged 45-65 years who received an inactivated influenza vaccine. The conserved cysteine and the conserved F or W are not part of the CDR3 here.

j_call v_call cdr3_aa
TRBJ2-3 TRBV12-3/TRBV12-4 ASSFSGGPGDTQY
TRBJ2-1 TRBV20-1 SARIISGSSYNEQF
TRBJ2-1 TRBV12-3/TRBV12-4 ASSPPGLADNEQF
TRBJ2-5 TRBV20-1 SARGRAGTRQETQY
TRBJ2-2 TRBV5-1 ASSRTRDGGTGELF
TRBJ2-7 TRBV4-2 ASSLRGPDERY
TRBJ1-2 TRBV10-3 AIKGTGGISGYT
TRBJ2-3 TRBV5-5 ASSLVFRVFTDTQY
TRBJ2-3 TRBV5-1 ASSLEARRDTQY
TRBJ2-3 TRBV24-1 ATSDGLAGTTDTQY
TRBJ2-7 TRBV5-1 ASSHRDSWEQY
TRBJ1-6 TRBV5-1 ASSPGDYNSPLH
TRBJ1-2 TRBV29-1 SVGVVGGYT